The T cell receptor (beta chain) described here comes from a study of early T cells in non-severe SARS-CoV-2 infection. General observations from the study: Lookups in VDJdb leaned toward anti-spike CD8 responses and missed private and CD4 specificities.

V was cut by 2 bases and J by 6 bases, with 20 bases left in between. Germline V gene lookup returns CDR1 GTSNPN and CDR2 SVGIG (reference sequence). This CDR3 comprises 15 residues. The table lists this clonotype with many counts. What it binds is unknown. As part of library construction, unique molecular identifiers were attached to individual cDNA molecules. TCRdb independently ran MiXCR on the 5' RACE reads; one entry per CDR3 protein. The sample lists roughly 34,000 distinct CDR3 sequences; roughly 4.5% were seen once. The J gene is TRBJ2-7, the V gene TRBV30; D may match TRBD1 or TRBD2 (7 bases each). The sequence came from an adult who was a healthcare worker with PCR-confirmed SARS-CoV-2 infection or an uninfected control (not recorded which). Source material: whole blood. The CDR3 DNA reads TGTGCCTGGAGTCGCAGGGGGAGGGGTCACGGCGAGCAGTACTTC. This translates into CAWSRRGRGHGEQYF.